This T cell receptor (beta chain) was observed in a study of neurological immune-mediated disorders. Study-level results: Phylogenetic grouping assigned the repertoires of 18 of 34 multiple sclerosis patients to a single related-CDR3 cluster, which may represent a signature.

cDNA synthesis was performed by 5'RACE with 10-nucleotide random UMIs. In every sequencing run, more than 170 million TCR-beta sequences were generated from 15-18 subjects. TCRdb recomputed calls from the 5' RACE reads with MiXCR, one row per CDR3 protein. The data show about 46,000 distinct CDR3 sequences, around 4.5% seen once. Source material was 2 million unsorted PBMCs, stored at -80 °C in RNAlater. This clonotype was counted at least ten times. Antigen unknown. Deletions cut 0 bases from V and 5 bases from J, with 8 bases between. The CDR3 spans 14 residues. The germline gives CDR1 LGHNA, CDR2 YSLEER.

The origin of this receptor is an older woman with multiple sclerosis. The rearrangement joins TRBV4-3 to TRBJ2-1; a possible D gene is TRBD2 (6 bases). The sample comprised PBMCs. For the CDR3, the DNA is TGCGCCAGCAGCCAAGAGGGACTTGACAATGAGCAGTTCTTC. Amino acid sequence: CASSQEGLDNEQFF.